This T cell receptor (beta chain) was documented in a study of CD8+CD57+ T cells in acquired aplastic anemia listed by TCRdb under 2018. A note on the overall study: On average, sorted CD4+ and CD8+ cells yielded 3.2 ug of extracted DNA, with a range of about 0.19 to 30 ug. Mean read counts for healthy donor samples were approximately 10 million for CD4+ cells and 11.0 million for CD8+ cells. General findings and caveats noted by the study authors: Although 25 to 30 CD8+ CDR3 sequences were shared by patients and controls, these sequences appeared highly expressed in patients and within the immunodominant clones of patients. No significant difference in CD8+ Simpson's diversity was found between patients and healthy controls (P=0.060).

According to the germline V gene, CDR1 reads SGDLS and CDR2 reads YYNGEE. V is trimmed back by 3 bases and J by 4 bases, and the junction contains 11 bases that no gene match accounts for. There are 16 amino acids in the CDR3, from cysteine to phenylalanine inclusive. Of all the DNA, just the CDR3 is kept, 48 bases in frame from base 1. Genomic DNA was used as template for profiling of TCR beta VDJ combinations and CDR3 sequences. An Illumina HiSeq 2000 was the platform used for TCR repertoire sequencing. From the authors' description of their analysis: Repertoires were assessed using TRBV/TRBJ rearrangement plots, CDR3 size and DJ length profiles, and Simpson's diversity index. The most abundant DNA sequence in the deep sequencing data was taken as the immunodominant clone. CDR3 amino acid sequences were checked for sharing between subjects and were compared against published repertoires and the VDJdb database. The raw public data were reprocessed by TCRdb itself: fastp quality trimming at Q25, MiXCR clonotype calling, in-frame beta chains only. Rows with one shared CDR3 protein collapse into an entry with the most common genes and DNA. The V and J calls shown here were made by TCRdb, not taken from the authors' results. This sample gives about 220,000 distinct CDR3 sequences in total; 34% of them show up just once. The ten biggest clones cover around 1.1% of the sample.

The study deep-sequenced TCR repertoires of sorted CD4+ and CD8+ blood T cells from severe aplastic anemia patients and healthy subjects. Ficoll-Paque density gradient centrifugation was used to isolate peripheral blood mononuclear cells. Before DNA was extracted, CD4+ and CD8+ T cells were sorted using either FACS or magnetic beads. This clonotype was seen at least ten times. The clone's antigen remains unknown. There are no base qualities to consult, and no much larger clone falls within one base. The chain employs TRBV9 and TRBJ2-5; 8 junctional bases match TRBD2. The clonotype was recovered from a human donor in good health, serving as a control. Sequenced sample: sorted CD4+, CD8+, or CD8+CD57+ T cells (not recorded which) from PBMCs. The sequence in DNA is TGTGCCAGCAGCGAGAAACCGGGACTAGGGGGAGAGACCCAGTACTTC. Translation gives CASSEKPGLGGETQYF.